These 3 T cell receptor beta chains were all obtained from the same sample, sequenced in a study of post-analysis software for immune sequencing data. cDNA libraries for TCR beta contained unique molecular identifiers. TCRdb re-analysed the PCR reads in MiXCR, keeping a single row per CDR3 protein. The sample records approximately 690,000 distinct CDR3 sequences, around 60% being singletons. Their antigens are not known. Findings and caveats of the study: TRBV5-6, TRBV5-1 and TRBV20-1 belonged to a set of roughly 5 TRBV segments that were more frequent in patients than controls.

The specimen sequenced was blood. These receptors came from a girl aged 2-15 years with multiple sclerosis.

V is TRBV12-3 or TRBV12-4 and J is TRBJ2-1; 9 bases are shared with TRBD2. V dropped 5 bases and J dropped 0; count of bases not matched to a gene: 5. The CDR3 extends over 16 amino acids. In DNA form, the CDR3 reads TGTGCCAGCAGTCCGGGGACTAGCACCTCCTACAATGAGCAGTTCTTC. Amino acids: CASSPGTSTSYNEQFF.

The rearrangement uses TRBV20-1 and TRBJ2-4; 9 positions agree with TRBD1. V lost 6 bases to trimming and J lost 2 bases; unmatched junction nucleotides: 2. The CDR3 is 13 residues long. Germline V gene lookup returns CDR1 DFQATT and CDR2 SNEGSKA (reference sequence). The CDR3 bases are TGCAGTGCAGGACAGGGGACCAAAAACATTCAGTACTTC. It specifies CSAGQGTKNIQYF.

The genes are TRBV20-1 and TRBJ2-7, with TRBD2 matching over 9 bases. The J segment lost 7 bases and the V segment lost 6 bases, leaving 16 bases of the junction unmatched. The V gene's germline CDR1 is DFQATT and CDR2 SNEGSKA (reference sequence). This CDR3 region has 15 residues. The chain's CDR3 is CSAETSGGSYNEQYF. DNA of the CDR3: TGCAGTGCCGAAACAAGCGGGGGGTCCTACAATGAGCAGTACTTC.